The T cell receptor (beta chain) described here comes from a study of shared clonotypes between healthy human individuals. This CDR3 spans 16 amino acids. J was trimmed by 0 bases and V by 6 bases; bases with no gene match: 6. Germline CDR1 reads SGHTA; CDR2 reads FQGNSA. Method: immunoSEQ multiplex PCR; TCRdb's copy keeps in-frame clones and lacks some. The sample includes 640,000 or so clones, 60% to 80% seen only once; the top ten take approximately 1.8%. Sequencing was performed on memory CD4+ T cells sorted from blood. Stated subset: CD45RA-negative fraction. The chain employs TRBV7-2 and TRBJ2-1; 9 bases map to TRBD2. This receptor was identified in a woman aged 25 to 39 in good health. CDR3 coding DNA: TGTGCCAGCAGACTAGCGGGCCTAAGCTCCTACAATGAGCAGTTCTTC. It translates to CASRLAGLSSYNEQFF.